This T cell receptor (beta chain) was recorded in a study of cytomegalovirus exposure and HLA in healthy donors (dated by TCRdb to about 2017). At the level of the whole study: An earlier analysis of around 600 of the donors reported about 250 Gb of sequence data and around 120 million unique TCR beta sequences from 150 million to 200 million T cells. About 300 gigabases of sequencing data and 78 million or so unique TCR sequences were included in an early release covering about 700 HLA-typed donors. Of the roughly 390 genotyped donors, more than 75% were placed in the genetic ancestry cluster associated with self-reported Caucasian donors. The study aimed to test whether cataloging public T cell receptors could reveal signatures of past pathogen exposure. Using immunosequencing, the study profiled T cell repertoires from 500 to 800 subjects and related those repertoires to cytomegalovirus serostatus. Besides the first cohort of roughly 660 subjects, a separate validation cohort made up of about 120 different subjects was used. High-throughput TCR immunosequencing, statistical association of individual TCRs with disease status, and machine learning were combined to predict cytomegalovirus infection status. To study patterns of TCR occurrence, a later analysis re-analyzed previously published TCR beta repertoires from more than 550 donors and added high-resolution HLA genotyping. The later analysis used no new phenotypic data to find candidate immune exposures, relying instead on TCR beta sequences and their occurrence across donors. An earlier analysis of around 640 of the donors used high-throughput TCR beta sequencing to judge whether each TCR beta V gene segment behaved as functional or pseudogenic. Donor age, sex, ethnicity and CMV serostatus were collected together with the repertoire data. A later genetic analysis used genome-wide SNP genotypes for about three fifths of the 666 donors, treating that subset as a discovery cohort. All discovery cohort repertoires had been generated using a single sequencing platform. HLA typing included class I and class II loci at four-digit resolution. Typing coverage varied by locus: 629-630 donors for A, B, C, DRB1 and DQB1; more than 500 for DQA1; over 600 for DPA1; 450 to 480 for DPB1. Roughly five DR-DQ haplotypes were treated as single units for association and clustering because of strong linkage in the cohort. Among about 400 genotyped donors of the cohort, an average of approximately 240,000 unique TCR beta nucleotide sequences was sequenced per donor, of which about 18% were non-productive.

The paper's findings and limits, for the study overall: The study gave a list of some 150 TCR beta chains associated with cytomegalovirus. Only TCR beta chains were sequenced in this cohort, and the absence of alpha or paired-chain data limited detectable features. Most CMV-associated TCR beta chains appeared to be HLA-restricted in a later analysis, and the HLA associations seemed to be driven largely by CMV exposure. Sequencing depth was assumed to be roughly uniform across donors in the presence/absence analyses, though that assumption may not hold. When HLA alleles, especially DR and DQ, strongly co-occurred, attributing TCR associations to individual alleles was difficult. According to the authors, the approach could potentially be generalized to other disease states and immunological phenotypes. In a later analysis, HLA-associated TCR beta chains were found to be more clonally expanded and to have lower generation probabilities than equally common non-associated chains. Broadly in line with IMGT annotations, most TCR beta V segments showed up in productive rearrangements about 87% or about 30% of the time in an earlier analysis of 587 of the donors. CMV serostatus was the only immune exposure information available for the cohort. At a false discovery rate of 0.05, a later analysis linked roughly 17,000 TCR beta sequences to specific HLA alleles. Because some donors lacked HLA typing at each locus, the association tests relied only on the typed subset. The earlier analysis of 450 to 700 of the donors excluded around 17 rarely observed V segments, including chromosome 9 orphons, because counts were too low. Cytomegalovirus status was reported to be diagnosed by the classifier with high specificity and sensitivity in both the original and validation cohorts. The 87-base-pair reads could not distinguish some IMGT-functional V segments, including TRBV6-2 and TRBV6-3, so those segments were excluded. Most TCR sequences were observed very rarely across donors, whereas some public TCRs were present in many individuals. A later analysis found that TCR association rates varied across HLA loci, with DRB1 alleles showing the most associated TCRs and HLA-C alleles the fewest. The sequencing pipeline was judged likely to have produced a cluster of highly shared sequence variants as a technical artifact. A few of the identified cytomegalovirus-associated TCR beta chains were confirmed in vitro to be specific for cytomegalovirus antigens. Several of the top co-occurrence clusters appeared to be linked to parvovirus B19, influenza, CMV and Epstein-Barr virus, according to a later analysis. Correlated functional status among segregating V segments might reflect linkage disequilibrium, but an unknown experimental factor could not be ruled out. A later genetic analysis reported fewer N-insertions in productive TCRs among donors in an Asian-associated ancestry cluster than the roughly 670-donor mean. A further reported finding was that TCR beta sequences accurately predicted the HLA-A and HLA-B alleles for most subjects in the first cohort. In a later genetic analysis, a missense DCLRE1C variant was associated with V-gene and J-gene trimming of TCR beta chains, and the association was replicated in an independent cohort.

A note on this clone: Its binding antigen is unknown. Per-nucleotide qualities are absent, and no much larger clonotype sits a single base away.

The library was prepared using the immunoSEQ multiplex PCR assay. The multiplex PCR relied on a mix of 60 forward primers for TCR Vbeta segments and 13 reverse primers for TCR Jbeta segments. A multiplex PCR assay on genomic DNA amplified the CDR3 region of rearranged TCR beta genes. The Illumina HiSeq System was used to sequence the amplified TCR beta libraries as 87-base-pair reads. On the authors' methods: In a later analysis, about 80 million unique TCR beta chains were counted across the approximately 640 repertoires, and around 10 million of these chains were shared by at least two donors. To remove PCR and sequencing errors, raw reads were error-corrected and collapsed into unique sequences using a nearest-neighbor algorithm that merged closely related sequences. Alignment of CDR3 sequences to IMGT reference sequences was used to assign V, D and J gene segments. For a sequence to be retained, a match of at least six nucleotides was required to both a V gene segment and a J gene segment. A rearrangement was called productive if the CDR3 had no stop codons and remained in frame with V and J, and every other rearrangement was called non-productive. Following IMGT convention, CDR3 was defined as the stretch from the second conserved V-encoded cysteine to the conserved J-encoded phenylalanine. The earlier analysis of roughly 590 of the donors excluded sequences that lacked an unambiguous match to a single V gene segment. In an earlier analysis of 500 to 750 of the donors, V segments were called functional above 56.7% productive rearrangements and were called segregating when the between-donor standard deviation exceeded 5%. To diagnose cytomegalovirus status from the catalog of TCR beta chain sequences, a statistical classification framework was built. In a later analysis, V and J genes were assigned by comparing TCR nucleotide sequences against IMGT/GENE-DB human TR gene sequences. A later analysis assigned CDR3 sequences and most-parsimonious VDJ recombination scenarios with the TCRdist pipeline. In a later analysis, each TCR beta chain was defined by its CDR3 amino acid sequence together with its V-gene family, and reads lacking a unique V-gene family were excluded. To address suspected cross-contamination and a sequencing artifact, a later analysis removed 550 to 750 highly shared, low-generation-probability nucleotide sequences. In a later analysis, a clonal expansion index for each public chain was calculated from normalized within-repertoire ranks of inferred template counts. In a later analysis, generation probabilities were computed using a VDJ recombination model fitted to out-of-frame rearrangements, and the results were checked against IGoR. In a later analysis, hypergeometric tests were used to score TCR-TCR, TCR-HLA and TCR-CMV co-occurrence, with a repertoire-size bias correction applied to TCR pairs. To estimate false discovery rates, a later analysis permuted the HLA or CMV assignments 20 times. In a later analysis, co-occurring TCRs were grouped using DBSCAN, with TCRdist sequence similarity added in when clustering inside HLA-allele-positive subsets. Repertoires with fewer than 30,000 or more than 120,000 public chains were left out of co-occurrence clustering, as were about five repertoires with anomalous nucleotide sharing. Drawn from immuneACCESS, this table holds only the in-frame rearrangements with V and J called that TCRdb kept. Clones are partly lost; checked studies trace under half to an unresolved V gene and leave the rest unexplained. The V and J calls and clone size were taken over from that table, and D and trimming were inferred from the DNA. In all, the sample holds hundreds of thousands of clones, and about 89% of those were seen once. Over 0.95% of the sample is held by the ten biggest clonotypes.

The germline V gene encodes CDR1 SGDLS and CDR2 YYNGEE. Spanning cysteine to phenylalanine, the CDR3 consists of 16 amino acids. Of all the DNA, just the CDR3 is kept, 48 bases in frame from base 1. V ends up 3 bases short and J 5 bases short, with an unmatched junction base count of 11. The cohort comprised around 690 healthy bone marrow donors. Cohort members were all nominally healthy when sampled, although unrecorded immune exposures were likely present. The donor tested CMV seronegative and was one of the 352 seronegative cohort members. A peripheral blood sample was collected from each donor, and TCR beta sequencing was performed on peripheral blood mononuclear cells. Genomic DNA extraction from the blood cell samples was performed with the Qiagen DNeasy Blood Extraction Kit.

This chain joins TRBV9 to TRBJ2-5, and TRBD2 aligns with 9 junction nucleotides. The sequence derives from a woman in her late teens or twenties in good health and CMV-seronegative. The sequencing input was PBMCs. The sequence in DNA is TGTGCCAGCAGCGCCAGGGGGAGCGGGGGGCGGGAGACCCAGTACTTC. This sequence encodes CASSARGSGGRETQYF.